A single sample gave rise to the 8 T cell receptor beta chains below, sequenced in a study of OX40 agonist ivuxolimab in advanced cancers. Clones were sequenced by immunoSEQ multiplex PCR, and TCRdb holds only the in-frame ones, with some missing. The top ten hold less than 2% of the sample, which has under 45,000 clones, roughly 84% seen once. Specimen: CD4+ or CD8+ T cells sorted from blood, collected in a trial of the OX40 agonist ivuxolimab. These receptors came from an adult with an advanced solid tumor such as melanoma, head and neck, liver or kidney cancer.

The rearrangement uses TRBV14 and TRBJ1-2; D perhaps matches TRBD1 (5 bases). Germline V lookup: CDR1 SGHDN, CDR2 FVKESK. The germline V and J ends were trimmed by 0 bases and 4 bases, with 21 bases remaining between them. The CDR3 totals 18 residues. CDR3 sequence (DNA): TGTGCCAGCAGCCAAGAAGGCAGTCCCTCCTCTGGGGCCTATGGCTACACCTTC. Translated: CASSQEGSPSSGAYGYTF.

The V gene is TRBV6-5, the J gene TRBJ1-5; D ambiguous. The CDR3 totals 15 residues. The V end lost 4 bases, the J end lost 7 bases, and 17 bases lay between the germline ends. Germline CDR1 reads MNHEY; CDR2 reads SVGAGI. CDR3: CASSWSARNGQPQHF. DNA of the CDR3: TGTGCCAGCAGTTGGTCAGCCCGTAACGGACAGCCCCAGCATTTT.

This clone was seen just once. This sequence joins TRBV10-3 and TRBJ1-1; no reliable D call. The germline CDR1 and CDR2 sequences are ENHRY and SYGVKD. The V end lost 4 bases, the J end lost 4 bases, and 10 bases lay between the germline ends. The CDR3 contains 13 residues. The CDR3 DNA sequence: TGTGCCATCAGTGTCCCTACCTCCACTGAAGCTTTCTTT. This codes for CAISVPTSTEAFF.

This rearrangement joins TRBV18 to TRBJ1-3; D not resolved. Trimming removed 3 bases from V and 4 bases from J, with 7 bases in between. Per germline, CDR1 KGHSH and CDR2 LQKENI. The CDR3 contains 13 residues. CDR3 in DNA: TGTGCCAGCTCACCTGAGGGAGGAAACACCATATATTTT. Its translation: CASSPEGGNTIYF.

Comment on this clone: Distinct nucleotide sequences in the sample also encode this CDR3. The CDR3 DNA is TGTGCCAGCAGTTCGGGACAGGGTCCTGAAAAACTGTTTTTT. It is translated as CASSSGQGPEKLFF. This rearrangement joins TRBV28 to TRBJ1-4; 9 bases map to TRBD1. The V gene's germline CDR1 is MDHEN and CDR2 SYDVKM. Trimming at V came to 4 bases and at J to 7 bases, leaving 4 bases not matched to a gene. The CDR3 contains 14 residues.

This clone showed up just a few times. V gene TRBV5-1 combines with J gene TRBJ1-1; 9 bases align to TRBD1. Germline lookup yields CDR1 SGHRS and CDR2 YFSETQ. J lost 5 bases, V lost 4 bases, and 15 bases had no gene match. The CDR3 is 17 amino acids. The CDR3 protein is CASSPVPGQGRDTEAFF. The CDR3 bases are TGCGCCAGCAGCCCAGTCCCGGGACAGGGACGGGATACTGAAGCTTTCTTT.

The chain has TRBV4-2 and TRBJ2-2, with 9 bases fitting TRBD2. This CDR3 contains 17 residues. The trim removed 0 bases at V and 1 base at J, leaving 3 bases unmatched. The germline CDR1 and CDR2 sequences are LGHNA and YNFKEQ. CDR3 bases: TGTGCCAGCAGCCAAGATAGTAGCGGGGGGAACACCGGGGAGCTGTTTTTT. Amino acids: CASSQDSSGGNTGELFF.

V and J are TRBV5-6 and TRBJ1-4, with D perhaps TRBD1 (6 bases). CDR1 SGHDT and CDR2 YYEEEE come from the germline V gene. The V gene lost 2 bases and the J gene lost 3 bases, with 8 bases spanning the gap. The CDR3 runs to 14 residues. CDR3 loop: CASSFRTANEKLFF. The CDR3 DNA sequence: TGTGCCAGCAGCTTCAGGACAGCTAATGAAAAACTGTTTTTT.